This T cell receptor (beta chain) came from a study of T cell responses to AZD1222 COVID-19 vaccine. Whole-study context: Some second doses came at about 4 weeks and others at about 12 weeks; these were pooled.

With regard to this clone: Its specificity is not known.

Findings of the study overall: Repertoire samples came only from after the peak T cell response.

Measured with immunoSEQ multiplex PCR; TCRdb has only the in-frame clones, and not every one. The sample carries 160,000 or so clones, under 95% recorded once. Trimming took 5 bases from V and 6 from J, leaving 23 bases between them. CDR3 size: 16 residues. In germline, CDR1 is SNHLY, CDR2 FYNNEI. V is TRBV2 and J is TRBJ2-7; D may match TRBD1 or TRBD2 (5 bases each). The source was peripheral blood, collected on day 0 of AZD1222 vaccination. This TCR was recovered from an adult in good health. The CDR3 sequence: CASSRPGGYRGPEQYF. CDR3 sequence (DNA): TGTGCCAGCAGTAGACCCGGAGGTTATAGGGGCCCCGAGCAGTACTTC.